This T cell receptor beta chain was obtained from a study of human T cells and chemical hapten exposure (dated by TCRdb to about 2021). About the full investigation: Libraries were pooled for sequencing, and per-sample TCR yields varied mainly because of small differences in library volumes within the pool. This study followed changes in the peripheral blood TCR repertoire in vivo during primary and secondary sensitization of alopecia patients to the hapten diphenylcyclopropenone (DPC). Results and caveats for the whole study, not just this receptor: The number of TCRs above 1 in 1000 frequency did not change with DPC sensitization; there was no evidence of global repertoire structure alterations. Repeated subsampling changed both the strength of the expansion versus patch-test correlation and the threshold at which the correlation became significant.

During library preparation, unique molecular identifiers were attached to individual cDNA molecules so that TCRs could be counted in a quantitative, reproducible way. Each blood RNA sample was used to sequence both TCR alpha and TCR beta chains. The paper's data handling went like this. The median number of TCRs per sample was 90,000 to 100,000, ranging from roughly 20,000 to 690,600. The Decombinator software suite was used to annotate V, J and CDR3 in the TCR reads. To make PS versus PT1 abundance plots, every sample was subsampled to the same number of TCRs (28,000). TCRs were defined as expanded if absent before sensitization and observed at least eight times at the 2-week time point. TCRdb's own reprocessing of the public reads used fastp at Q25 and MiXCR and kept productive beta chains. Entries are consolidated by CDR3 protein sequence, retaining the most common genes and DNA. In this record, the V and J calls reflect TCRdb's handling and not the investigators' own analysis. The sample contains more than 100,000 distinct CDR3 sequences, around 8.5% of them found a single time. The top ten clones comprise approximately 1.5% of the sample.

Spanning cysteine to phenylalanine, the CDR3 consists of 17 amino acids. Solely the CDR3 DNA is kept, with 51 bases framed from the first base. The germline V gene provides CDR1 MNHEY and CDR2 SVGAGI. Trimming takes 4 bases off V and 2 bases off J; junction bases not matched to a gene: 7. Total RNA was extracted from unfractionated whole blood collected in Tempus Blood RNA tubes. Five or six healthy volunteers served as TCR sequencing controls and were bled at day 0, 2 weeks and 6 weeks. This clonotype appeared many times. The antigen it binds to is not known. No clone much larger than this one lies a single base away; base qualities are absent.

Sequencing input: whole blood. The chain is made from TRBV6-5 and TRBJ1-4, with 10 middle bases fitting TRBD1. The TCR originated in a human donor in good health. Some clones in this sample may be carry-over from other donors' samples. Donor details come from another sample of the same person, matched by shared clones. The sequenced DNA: TGTGCCAGCAGTTGGGGGAGACAGGGGGCGACTAATGAAAAACTGTTTTTT. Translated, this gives CASSWGRQGATNEKLFF.